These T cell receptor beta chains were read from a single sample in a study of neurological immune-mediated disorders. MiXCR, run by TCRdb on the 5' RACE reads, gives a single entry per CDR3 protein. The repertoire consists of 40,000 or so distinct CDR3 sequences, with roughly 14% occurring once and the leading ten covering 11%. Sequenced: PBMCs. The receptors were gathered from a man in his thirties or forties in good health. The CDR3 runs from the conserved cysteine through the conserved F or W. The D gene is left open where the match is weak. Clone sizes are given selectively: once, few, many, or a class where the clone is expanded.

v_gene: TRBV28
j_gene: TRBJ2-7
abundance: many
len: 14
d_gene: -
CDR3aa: CASSSAGERYEQYF
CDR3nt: TGTGCCAGCAGTTCGGCAGGGGAACGCTACGAGCAGTACTTC

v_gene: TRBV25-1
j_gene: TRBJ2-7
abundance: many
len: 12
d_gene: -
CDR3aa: CASRDSSYEQYF
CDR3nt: TGTGCCAGCAGGGACAGCTCCTACGAGCAGTACTTC

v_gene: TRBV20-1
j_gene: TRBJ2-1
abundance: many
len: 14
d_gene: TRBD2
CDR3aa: CSARPGLGYNEQFF
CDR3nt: TGCAGTGCTAGACCGGGACTAGGGTACAATGAGCAGTTCTTC

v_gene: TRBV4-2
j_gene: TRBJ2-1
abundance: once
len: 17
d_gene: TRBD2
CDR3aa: CASSQAAREMTYNEQFF
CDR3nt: TGTGCCAGCAGCCAAGCAGCGCGGGAGATGACCTACAATGAGCAGTTCTTC

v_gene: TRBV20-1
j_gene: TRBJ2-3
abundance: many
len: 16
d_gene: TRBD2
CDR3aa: CSAGRGSSGSADTQYF
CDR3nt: TGCAGTGCTGGGCGCGGGTCAAGCGGGAGTGCAGATACGCAGTATTTT

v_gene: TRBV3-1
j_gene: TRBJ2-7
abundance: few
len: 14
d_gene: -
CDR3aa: CASSQRQSSYEQYF
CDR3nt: TGTGCCAGCAGCCAAAGACAAAGCTCCTACGAGCAGTACTTC

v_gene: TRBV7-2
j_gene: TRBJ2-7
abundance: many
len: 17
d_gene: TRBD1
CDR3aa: CASSLARGGTGSYEQYF
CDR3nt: TGTGCCAGCAGCTTAGCTCGTGGTGGGACAGGGAGTTACGAGCAGTACTTC

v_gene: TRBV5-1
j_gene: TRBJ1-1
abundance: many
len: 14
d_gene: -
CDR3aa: CASSLRTGNTEAFF
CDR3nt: TGCGCCAGCAGCCTGAGGACGGGGAACACTGAAGCTTTCTTT

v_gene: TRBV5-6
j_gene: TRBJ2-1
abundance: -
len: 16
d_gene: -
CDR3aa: CASSLGTAQPYNEQFF
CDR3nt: TGTGCCAGCAGCTTGGGCACGGCTCAACCCTACAATGAGCAGTTCTTC

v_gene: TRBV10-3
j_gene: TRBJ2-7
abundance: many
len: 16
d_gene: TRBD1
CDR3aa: CAISGQPGTGAYEQYF
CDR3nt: TGTGCCATCAGTGGGCAGCCCGGGACAGGGGCTTACGAGCAGTACTTC

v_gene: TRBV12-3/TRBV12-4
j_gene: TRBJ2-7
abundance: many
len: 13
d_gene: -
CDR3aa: CASSSGTVFEQYF
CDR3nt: TGTGCCAGCAGTTCGGGGACCGTCTTCGAGCAGTACTTC

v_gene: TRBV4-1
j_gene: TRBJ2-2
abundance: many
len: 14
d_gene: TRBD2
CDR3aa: CASSQGLAIGELFF
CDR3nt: TGCGCCAGCAGCCAAGGACTAGCGATCGGGGAGCTGTTTTTT

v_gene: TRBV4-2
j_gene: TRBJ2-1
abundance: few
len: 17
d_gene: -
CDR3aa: CASSQDSGGVSYNEQFF
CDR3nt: TGTGCCAGCAGCCAAGATTCCGGGGGAGTATCCTACAATGAGCAGTTCTTC

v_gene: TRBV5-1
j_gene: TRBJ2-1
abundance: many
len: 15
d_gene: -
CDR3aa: CASSLALGSYNEQFF
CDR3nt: TGCGCCAGCAGCTTGGCGTTAGGCTCCTACAATGAGCAGTTCTTC

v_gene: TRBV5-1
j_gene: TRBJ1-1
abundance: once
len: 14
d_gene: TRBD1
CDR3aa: CASSLERGHTEAFF
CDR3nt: TGCGCCAGCAGCTTGGAAAGGGGGCACACTGAAGCTTTCTTT

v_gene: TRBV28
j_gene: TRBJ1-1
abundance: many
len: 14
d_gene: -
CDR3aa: CASSLLISNTEAFF
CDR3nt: TGTGCCAGCAGTTTATTAATATCGAACACTGAAGCTTTCTTT

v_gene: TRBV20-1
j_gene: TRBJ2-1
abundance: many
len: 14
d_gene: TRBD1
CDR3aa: CSARRGTGYNEQFF
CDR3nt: TGCAGTGCGAGGAGGGGGACAGGTTACAATGAGCAGTTCTTC

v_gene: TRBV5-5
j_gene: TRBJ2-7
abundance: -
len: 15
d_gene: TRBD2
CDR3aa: CASSLALSGGYEQYF
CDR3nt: TGTGCTAGCAGCTTGGCCTTGTCGGGGGGCTACGAGCAGTACTTC

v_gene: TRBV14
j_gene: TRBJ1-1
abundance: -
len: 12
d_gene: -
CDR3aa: CASSQERFTAFF
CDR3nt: TGTGCCAGCAGCCAAGAACGATTTACGGCTTTCTTT

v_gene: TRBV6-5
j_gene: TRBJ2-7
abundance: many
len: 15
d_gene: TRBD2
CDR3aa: CASSYVTSGTYEQYF
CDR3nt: TGTGCCAGCAGTTACGTTACTAGCGGGACCTACGAGCAGTACTTC

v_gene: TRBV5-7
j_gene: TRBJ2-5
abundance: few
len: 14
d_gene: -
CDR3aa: CASNPNPLEETQYF
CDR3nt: TGTGCCAGCAACCCTAATCCCCTTGAGGAGACCCAGTACTTC

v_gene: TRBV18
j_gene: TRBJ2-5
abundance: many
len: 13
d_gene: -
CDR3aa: CASSPNREETQYF
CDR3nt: TGTGCCAGCTCACCAAACAGGGAAGAGACCCAGTACTTC

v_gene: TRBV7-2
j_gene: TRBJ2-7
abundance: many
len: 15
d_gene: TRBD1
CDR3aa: CASSLGGDRGGEQYF
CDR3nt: TGTGCCAGCAGCTTAGGTGGAGACAGGGGAGGCGAGCAGTACTTC

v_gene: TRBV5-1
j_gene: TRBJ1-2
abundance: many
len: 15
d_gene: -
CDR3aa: CASNENGGGNYGYTF
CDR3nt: TGCGCCAGCAACGAAAATGGTGGGGGGAACTATGGCTACACCTTC

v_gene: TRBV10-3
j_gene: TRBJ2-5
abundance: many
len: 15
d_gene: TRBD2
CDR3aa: CAISEGGTTQETQYF
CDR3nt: TGTGCCATCAGTGAGGGAGGGACTACTCAAGAGACCCAGTACTTC

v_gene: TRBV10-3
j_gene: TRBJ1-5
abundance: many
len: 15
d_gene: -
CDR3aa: CAIREGTNSNQPQHF
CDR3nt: TGTGCCATCAGGGAGGGAACAAATAGCAATCAGCCCCAGCATTTT

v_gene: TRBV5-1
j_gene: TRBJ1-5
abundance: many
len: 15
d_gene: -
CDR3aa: CASSPSDYSNQPQHF
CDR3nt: TGCGCCAGCAGCCCTTCGGATTATAGCAATCAGCCCCAGCATTTT

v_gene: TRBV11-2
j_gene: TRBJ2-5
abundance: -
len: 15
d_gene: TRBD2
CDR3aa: CASSSQAGIGETQYF
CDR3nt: TGTGCCAGCAGCTCACAAGCGGGAATAGGAGAGACCCAGTACTTC

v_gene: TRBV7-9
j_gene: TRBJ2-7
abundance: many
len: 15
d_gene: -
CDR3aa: CASSLGRGRTYEQYF
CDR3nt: TGTGCCAGCAGCTTAGGCAGGGGACGGACCTACGAGCAGTACTTC

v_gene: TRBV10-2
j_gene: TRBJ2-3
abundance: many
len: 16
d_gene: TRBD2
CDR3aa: CASSGGLVVGTDTQYF
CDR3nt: TGCGCCAGCAGTGGGGGACTAGTGGTAGGCACAGATACGCAGTATTTT

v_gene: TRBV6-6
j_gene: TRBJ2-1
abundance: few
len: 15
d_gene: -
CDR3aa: CASSYNSVSYNEQFF
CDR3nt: TGTGCCAGCAGTTACAATAGTGTATCCTACAATGAGCAGTTCTTC

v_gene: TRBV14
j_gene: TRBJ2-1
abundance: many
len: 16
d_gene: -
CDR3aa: CASSRFRAAGFDEQFF
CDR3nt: TGTGCCAGCAGCCGCTTCCGGGCCGCGGGGTTCGATGAGCAGTTCTTC

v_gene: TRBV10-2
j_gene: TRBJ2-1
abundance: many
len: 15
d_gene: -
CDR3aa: CASSEWDWPYNEQFF
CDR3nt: TGCGCCAGCAGTGAATGGGACTGGCCCTACAATGAGCAGTTCTTC

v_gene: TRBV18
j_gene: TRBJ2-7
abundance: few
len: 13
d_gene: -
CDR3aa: CASSLGRGDEQYF
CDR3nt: TGTGCCAGCTCACTAGGACGGGGCGACGAGCAGTACTTC

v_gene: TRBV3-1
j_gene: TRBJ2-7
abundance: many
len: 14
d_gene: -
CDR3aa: CASSQVASAYEQYF
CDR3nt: TGTGCCAGCAGCCAAGTCGCTAGCGCTTACGAGCAGTACTTC

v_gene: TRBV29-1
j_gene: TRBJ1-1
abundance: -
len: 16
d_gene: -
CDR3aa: CSVEDPGRHVHTEGFF
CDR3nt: TGCAGCGTTGAAGACCCAGGTCGTCACGTTCACACTGAAGGTTTCTTT

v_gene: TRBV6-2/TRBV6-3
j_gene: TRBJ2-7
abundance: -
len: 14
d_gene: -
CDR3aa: CASSYDSDFYEQYF
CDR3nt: TGTGCCAGCAGTTACGACAGTGACTTCTACGAGCAGTACTTC

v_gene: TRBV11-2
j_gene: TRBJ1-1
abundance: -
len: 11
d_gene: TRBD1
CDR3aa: CASRDRVGAFF
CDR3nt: TGTGCCAGCCGGGACAGGGTGGGAGCTTTCTTT

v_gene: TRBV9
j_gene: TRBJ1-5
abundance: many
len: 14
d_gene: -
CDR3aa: CASSVDAGNQPQHF
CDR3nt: TGTGCCAGCAGCGTAGACGCTGGCAATCAGCCCCAGCATTTT